This T cell receptor (beta chain) was found in a study of blood T cells in healthy people across ages. Study-level results: Diversity of TCR beta correlated strongly with naive T cell percentage.

About this clonotype: The antigen is unknown. This CDR3 is missing its conserved last phenylalanine or tryptophan, likely due to a read error.

With a J-beta primer mix and a sample-barcoded 5' primer, a second PCR ran about 7 to 11 cycles. TCRdb independently ran MiXCR on the 5' RACE reads; one entry per CDR3 protein. The table records roughly 800,000 distinct CDR3 sequences, roughly 25% of them present only once. Isolated PBMCs totaled at least 7 million in each sample. This CDR3 is built from 11 residues. The V gene's germline CDR1 is MNHEY and CDR2 SVGAGI. V dropped 8 bases and J dropped 6 bases, with 9 bases sitting between them. This sample also belongs to another study, concerning T cells of mothers and their children.

Sequenced: blood. The rearrangement links TRBV6-5 to TRBJ2-3; D not resolved. This sequence was found in a boy aged 10-17 years in good health. This chain's CDR3 is CASSLGDTQYL. The CDR3 bases are TGTGCCAGCTCCCTCGGGGATACGCAGTATCTT.